This note documents a single T cell receptor beta chain sequence. CDR1 MDHEN and CDR2 SYDVKM come from the germline V gene. V was clipped by 3 bases and J by 3 bases; unmatched bases: 7. There are 15 residues in the CDR3. This sample was taken from a study of blood T cell repertoires in COVID-19. Turning to the study itself: The United States, Italy and Spain provided the acute and convalescent COVID-19 samples. T cells, B-cell-depleted T cells, or PBMCs supplied cDNA or gDNA.

The table came from immunoSEQ multiplex PCR; TCRdb's copy has only in-frame clones and leaves some out. The table includes around 480,000 clones, about 91% detected once. Sequenced sample: peripheral blood. The source is a woman between 50 and 59 years old with COVID-19, enrolled during active disease. The chain couples TRBV28 to TRBJ2-7; 8 nucleotides agree with TRBD1. The CDR3 protein is CASSFLDRELYEQYF. DNA for the CDR3: TGTGCCAGCAGTTTCCTGGACAGGGAGCTCTACGAGCAGTACTTC.